This note documents a single T cell receptor (beta chain) sequence. Its antigen remains unknown. Sequencing was performed with immunoSEQ multiplex PCR; in TCRdb, only in-frame clones are kept and a portion is missing. The sample has 75,000 to 100,000 clones; 82% are singletons. The sample comes from a study of Ad26.COV2.S vaccination and SARS-CoV-2 variants. Whole-study findings and limits: Substantial breadth in spike-specific CD8+ and CD4+ T cell responses was reportedly seen after vaccination. Total T cell responses were possibly underestimated by TCR breadth and depth analyses. Whether participants received vaccine or placebo, their non-spike TCR breadth was similar.

Sample: peripheral blood, taken after recovery from COVID-19. The clonotype was recovered from a human donor who had recovered from COVID-19.

The CDR3 reads CASSLAPGGQETQYF. CDR3 coding DNA: TGTGCCAGCAGCTTAGCGCCAGGGGGGCAAGAGACCCAGTACTTC. This sequence joins TRBV7-9 and TRBJ2-5, with a tentative D call TRBD1 (7 bases). Deletions cut 0 bases from V and 2 bases from J, with 10 bases between. The germline CDR1 and CDR2 sequences are SEHNR and FQNEAQ (reference sequence). The CDR3 runs 15 residues.